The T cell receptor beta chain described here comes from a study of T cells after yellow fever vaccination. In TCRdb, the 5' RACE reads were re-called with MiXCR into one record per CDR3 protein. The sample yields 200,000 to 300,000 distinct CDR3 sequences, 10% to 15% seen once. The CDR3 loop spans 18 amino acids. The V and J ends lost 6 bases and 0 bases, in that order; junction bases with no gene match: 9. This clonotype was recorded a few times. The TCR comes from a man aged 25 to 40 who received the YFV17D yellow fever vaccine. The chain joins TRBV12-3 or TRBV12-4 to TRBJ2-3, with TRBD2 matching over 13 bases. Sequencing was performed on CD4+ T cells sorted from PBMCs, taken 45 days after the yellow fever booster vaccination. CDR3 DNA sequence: TGTGCCAGCAGCACCGGGACTAGCGGGACCTATAGCACAGATACGCAGTATTTT. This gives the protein CASSTGTSGTYSTDTQYF.